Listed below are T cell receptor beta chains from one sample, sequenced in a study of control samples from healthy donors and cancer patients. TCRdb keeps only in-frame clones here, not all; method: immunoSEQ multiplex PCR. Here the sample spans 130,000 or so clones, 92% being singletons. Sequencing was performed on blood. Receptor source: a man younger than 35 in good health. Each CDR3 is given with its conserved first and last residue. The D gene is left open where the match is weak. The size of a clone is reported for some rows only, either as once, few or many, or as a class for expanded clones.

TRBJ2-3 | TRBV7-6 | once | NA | CASSTSTDTQYF | TGTGCCAGCAGCACTAGCACAGATACGCAGTATTTT
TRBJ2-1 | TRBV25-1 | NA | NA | CASSAGYNEQFF | TGTGCCAGCAGTGCCGGTTACAATGAGCAGTTCTTC
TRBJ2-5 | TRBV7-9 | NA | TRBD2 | CASSSAPGLAGAERWSQYF | TGTGCCAGCAGCTCGGCTCCGGGACTAGCGGGGGCCGAAAGGTGGAGCCAGTACTTC
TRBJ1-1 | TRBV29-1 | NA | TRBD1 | CSVEDGTGTEAFF | TGCAGCGTTGAAGATGGGACAGGCACTGAAGCTTTCTTT
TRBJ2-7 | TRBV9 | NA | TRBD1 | CASSVGTGASYEQYF | TGTGCCAGCAGCGTCGGGACAGGGGCCTCCTACGAGCAGTACTTC
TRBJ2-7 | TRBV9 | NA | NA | CASSPGTPPFGEQYF | TGTGCCAGCAGCCCTGGGACACCCCCATTCGGCGAGCAGTACTTC
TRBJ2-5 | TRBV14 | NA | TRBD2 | CASSHIAGGPSETQYF | TGTGCCAGCAGTCATATAGCGGGGGGGCCGTCGGAGACCCAGTACTTC
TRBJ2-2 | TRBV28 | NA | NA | CASSSGTANTGELFF | TGTGCCAGCAGTTCCGGGACTGCGAACACCGGGGAGCTGTTTTTT
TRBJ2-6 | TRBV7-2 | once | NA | CASSFRQNSGANVLTF | TGTGCCAGCAGCTTCAGGCAGAACTCTGGGGCCAACGTCCTGACTTTC
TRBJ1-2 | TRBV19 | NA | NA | CASSIRGRGYGYTF | TGTGCCAGTAGTATTCGGGGGAGAGGCTATGGCTACACCTTC
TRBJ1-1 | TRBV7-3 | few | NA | CASSPEGAWDTEAFF | TGTGCCAGCAGCCCAGAGGGAGCGTGGGACACTGAAGCTTTCTTT
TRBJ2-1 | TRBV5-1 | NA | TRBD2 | CASSLVRLGLAAYNEQFF | TGCGCCAGCAGCTTGGTACGATTGGGCCTAGCGGCCTACAATGAGCAGTTCTTC
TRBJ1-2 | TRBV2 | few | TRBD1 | CASSGGYRGLNYGYTF | TGTGCCAGCAGTGGGGGGTACAGGGGACTTAACTATGGCTACACCTTC
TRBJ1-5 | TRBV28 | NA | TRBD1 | CASGKTGVGQPQHF | TGTGCCAGCGGGAAAACAGGGGTGGGCCAGCCCCAGCATTTT
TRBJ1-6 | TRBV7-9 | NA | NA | CASSLGSGASSYNSPLHF | TGTGCCAGCAGCTTAGGGTCTGGCGCTAGCTCCTATAATTCACCCCTCCACTTT
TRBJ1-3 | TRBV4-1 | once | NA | CASSHDRRTGNTIYF | TGCGCCAGCAGCCACGACAGGCGGACTGGAAACACCATATATTTT
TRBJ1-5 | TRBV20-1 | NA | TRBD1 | CSASRGGQGLYSNQPQHF | TGCAGTGCTAGTAGAGGCGGACAGGGCCTGTATAGCAATCAGCCCCAGCATTTT
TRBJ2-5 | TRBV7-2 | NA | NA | CASSSRTEETQYF | TGTGCCAGCAGCTCCCGGACTGAAGAGACCCAGTACTTC
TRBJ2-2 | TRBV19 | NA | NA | CASNYGPGELFF | TGTGCCAGTAATTATGGTCCCGGGGAGCTGTTTTTT
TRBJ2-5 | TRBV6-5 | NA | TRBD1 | CASPGQPKETQYF | TGTGCCAGCCCGGGACAGCCAAAAGAGACCCAGTACTTC
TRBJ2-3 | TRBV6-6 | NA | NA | CASSRASDTQYF | TGTGCCAGCAGTCGGGCTTCAGATACGCAGTATTTT
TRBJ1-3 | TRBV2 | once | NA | CARMVGNTIYF | TGTGCCAGGATGGTTGGAAACACCATATATTTT
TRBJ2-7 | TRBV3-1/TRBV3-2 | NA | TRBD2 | CASSQAWRGANYEQYF | TGTGCCAGCAGCCAAGCCTGGCGGGGGGCCAACTACGAGCAGTACTTC
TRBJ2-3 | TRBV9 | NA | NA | CASSVGQGKTDTQYF | TGTGCCAGCAGCGTAGGGCAGGGGAAGACAGATACGCAGTATTTT
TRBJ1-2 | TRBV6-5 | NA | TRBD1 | CASRDRPGYGYTF | TGTGCCAGCAGGGACAGGCCTGGGTATGGCTACACCTTC
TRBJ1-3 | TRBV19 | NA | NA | CASSIAVLSGNTIYF | TGTGCCAGTAGTATTGCGGTCCTCTCTGGAAACACCATATATTTT
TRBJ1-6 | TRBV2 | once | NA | CASSPGAAGILSSPLHF | TGTGCCAGCAGCCCGGGGGCAGCAGGGATATTGAGTTCACCCCTCCACTTT
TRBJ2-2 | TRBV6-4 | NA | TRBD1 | CASRRGQGTGELFF | TGTGCCAGCAGAAGGGGGCAGGGCACCGGGGAGCTGTTTTTT
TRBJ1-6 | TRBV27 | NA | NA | CASSSARVKGSPLHF | TGTGCCAGCAGTTCCGCAAGGGTGAAAGGATCACCCCTCCACTTT
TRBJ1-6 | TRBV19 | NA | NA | CASSSEVGAGYSPLHF | TGTGCCAGTAGTAGCGAAGTTGGCGCGGGTTATTCACCCCTCCACTTT
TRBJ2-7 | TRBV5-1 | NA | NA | CASSFGGTEQYF | TGCGCCAGCAGCTTCGGCGGGACCGAGCAGTACTTC
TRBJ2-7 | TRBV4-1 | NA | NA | CASSQDAGRISEQYF | TGCGCCAGCAGCCAAGATGCGGGCAGGATCTCGGAGCAGTACTTC
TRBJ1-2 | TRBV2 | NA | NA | CASSSQQGPYGYTF | TGTGCCAGCAGTTCACAACAGGGCCCCTATGGCTACACCTTC
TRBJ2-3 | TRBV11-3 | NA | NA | CASSFSPGGTDTQYF | TGTGCCAGCAGCTTCTCCCCGGGCGGAACAGATACGCAGTATTTT
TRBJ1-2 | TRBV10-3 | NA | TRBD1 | CAIRTIQGYGYTF | TGTGCCATCAGAACCATACAGGGGTATGGCTACACCTTC
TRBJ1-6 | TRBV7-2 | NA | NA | CASSGAGSGLYSPLHF | TGTGCCAGCAGCGGCGCAGGGAGTGGCCTATACTCACCCCTCCACTTT
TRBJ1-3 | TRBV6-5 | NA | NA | CASSPITASGNTIYF | TGTGCCAGCAGCCCCATAACAGCCTCTGGAAACACCATATATTTT
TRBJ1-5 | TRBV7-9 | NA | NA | CASSLVDDQPQHF | TGTGCCAGCAGCTTAGTGGACGATCAGCCCCAGCATTTT
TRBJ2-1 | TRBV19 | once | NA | CASSIDLRFEQFF | TGTGCCAGTAGTATAGATCTCCGATTCGAGCAGTTCTTC
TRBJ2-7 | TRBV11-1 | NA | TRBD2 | CASSGTRGGEQYF | TGTGCCAGCAGCGGCACTCGGGGGGGCGAGCAGTACTTC
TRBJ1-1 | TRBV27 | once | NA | CASSSPRGPNTEAFF | TGTGCCAGCAGTTCCCCGAGGGGACCCAACACTGAAGCTTTCTTT
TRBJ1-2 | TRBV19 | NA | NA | CASSIWGGFGYGYTF | TGTGCCAGTAGTATATGGGGGGGCTTCGGCTATGGCTACACCTTC
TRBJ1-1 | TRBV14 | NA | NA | CASSPPDWKAEAFF | TGTGCCAGCAGCCCTCCCGACTGGAAGGCTGAAGCTTTCTTT
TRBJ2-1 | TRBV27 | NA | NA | CASSDSSTFKQFF | TGTGCCAGCAGCGACTCCTCTACCTTCAAGCAGTTCTTC
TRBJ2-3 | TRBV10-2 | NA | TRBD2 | CASRRTSGGAYTQYF | TGCGCCAGCAGGAGAACTAGCGGGGGGGCCTATACGCAGTATTTT
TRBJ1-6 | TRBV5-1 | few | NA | CASSLRQQDYSPLHF | TGCGCCAGCAGCTTGAGACAACAGGACTATTCACCCCTCCACTTT
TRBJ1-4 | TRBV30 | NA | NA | CAWSLGYNEKLFF | TGTGCCTGGAGCTTAGGGTATAATGAAAAACTGTTTTTT
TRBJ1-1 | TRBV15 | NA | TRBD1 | CATSRYRGRGAFF | TGTGCCACCAGCAGATACAGGGGTCGAGGAGCTTTCTTT
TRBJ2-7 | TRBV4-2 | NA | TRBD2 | CASSQDPGGGSYEQYF | TGTGCCAGCAGCCAAGATCCGGGGGGGGGCTCCTACGAGCAGTACTTC
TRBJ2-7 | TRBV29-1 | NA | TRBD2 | CSVEGASGGTYEQYF | TGCAGCGTTGAAGGGGCTAGCGGGGGGACCTACGAGCAGTACTTC
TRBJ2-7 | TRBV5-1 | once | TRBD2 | CASSLGSLAGGHGPYEQYF | TGCGCCAGCAGCTTGGGATCGCTAGCGGGGGGCCATGGTCCCTACGAGCAGTACTTC
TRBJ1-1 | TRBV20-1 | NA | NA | CSASRGGLNTEAFF | TGCAGTGCTAGTCGAGGGGGATTGAACACTGAAGCTTTCTTT
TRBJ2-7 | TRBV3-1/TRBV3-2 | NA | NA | CASSPRGGHRGEQYF | TGTGCCAGCAGCCCAAGGGGGGGGCATCGGGGCGAGCAGTACTTC